This T cell receptor beta chain was recovered during a study of OX40 agonist ivuxolimab in advanced cancers. As for the study in general: Ivuxolimab, an antibody acting as an agonist of OX40 (CD134), was used to treat patients. Study-wide results and limits: Expanded clones were, on average, more numerous among CD8+ T cells than CD4+.

TCRdb's copy holds only in-frame clones and misses some; the assay was immunoSEQ multiplex PCR. The repertoire consists of about 48,000 clones, with 85% to 90% occurring once and the leading ten covering 9.5% to 13%. A remark on this clone: The antigen remains unidentified.

The germline gives CDR1 MGHRA, CDR2 YSYEKL. With 0 bases removed from V and 10 bases from J, the gap between germline ends came to 21 bases. The CDR3 covers 17 residues. Sample: CD4+ or CD8+ T cells sorted from blood, taken in a trial of the OX40 agonist ivuxolimab. This TCR came from an adult with an advanced solid tumor such as melanoma, head and neck, liver or kidney cancer. This chain uses TRBV4-1 with TRBJ1-4; D gene ambiguous. CDR3 sequence (DNA): TGCGCCAGCAGCCAAGAGGGATTCGGCCAGGCATTAGGAAAACTGTTTTTT. Its protein is CASSQEGFGQALGKLFF.